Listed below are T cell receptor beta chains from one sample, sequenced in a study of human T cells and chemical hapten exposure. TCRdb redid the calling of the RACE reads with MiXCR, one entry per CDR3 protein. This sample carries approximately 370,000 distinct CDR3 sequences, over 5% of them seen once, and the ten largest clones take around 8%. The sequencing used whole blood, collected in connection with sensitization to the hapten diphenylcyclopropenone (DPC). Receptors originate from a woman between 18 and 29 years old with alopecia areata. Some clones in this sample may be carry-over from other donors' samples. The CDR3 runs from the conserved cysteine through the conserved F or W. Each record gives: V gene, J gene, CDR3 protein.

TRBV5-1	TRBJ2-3	CASSLAAGVADTQYF
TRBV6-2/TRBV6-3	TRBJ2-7	CASSPDFEDTGGNEQYF
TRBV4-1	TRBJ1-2	CASSQVSGQYGYTF
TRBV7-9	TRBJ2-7	CASSLGVSGEQYF
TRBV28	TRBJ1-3	CASSPGTPSGNTIYF
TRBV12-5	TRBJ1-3	CASVAEGLRGNTIYF
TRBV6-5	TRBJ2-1	CASSYSRGKRGETSYNEQFF
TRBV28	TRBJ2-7	CASRPGGGHEQYF
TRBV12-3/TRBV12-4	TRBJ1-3	CASSPPPATGNTIYF
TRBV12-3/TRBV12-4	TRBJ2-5	CASSSRGRQETQYF
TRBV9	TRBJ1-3	CASSVDQYSGNTIYF
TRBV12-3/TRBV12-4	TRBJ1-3	CASRRLSGNTIYF
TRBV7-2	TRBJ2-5	CASSPRLAGGWAQYF
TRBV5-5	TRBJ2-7	CASSLVGVPEEQYF
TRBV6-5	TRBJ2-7	CASSNRKSYEQYF
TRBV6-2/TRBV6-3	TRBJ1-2	CASSSGQFVNYGYTF
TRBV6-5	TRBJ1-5	CASGRDRQSNQPQHF
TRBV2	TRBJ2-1	CASSELAGGNEQFF
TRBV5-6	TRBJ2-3	CASSFRAGGPSDTQYF
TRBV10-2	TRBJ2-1	CASSESRGPYNEQFF
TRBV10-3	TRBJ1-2	CAVGTGDNYGYTF
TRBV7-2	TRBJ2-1	CASSPRRQGGYNEQFF
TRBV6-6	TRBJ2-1	CASTRAGTSGYNEQFF
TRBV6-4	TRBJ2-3	CASSASGTSGTDTQYF
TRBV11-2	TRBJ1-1	CASSLERGQYEAFF
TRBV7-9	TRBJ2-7	CASSLEAGAGYEQYF
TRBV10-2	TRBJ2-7	CASSEGTGPLRLQYF
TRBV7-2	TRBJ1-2	CASSSDYLGTALNYGYTF
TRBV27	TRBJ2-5	CASSALGGEETQYF
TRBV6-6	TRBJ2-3	CASIERGGIDTQYF
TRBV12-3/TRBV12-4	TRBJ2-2	CASGGFPGELFF
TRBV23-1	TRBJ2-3	CASSQSFRFTDTQYF
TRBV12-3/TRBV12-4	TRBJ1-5	CASSPTTGKSNQPQHF
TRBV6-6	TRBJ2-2	CASSYSGQNTGELFF
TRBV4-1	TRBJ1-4	CASSQGTPPTNEKLFF
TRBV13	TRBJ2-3	CASSHATSGGPIPRDTQYF
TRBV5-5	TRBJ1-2	CASSLATGQGGRGYTF
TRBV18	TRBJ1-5	CASSPTGGVQPQHF
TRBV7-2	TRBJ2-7	CASSLVGGYEQYF
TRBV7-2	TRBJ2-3	CASSPSVGSDTQYF
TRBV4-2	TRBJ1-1	CASSTTQDRGNTEAFF
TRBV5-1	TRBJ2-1	CASGDPTPAGGTNEQFF
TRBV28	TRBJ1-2	CASGVRAFYGYTF
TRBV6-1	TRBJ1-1	CASSDSVNTEAFF
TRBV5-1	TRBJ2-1	CASSLPGPEQFF
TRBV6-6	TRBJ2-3	CASSWRASTDTQYF
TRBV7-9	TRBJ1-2	CASSVDWADYGYTF
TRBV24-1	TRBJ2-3	CATSDSQGGTDTQYF
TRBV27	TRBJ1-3	CASSLRGPGNTIYF
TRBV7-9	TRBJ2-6	CASSLETSGANVLTF
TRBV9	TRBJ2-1	CASSPTGTSKSNEQFF
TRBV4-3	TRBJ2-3	CASSRERGGSSDTQYF
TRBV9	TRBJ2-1	CASSVDPSSYNEQFF
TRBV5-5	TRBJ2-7	CASSLIVGEQYF